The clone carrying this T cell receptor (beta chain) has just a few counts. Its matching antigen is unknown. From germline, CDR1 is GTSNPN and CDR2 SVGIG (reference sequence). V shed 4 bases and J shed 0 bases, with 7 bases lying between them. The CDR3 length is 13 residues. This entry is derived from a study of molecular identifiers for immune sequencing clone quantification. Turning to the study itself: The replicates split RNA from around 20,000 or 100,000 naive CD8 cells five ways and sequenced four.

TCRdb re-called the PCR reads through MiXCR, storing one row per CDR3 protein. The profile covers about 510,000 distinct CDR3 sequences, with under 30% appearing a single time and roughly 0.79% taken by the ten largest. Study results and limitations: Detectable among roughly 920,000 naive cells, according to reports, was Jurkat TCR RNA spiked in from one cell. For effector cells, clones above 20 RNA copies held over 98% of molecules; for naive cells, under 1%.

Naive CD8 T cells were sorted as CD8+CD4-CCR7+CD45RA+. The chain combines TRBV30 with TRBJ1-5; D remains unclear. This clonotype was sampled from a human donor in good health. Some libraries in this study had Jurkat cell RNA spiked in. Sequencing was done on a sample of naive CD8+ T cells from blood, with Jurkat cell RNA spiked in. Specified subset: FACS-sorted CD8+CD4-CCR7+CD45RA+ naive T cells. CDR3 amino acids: CAWNEVSNQPQHF. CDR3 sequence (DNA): TGTGCCTGGAACGAGGTTAGCAATCAGCCCCAGCATTTT.